The text below deals with one TCR beta chain. The data originate from a study of T cells in tuberculosis. After thawing and overnight rest, PBMC were stained with GMM-loaded CD1B tetramer, viability dye and anti-CD3 for sorting. The lipid loaded on the CD1B tetramers was C32 glucose monomycolate from Rhodococcus equi. Each donor contributed roughly 100,000 sorted tetramer-negative cells. J was trimmed by 8 bases and V by 11 bases; bases with no gene match: 21. CDR1 and CDR2 from the germline V gene are LNHDA and SQIVND (reference sequence). The CDR3 length is 16 residues. No alpha-beta pairing information exists for these sequences. Clones were sequenced by immunoSEQ multiplex PCR, and TCRdb holds only the in-frame ones, with some missing. The sample lists approximately 100,000 clones; approximately 90% were seen once.

This clonotype originated in an adult woman with latent tuberculosis. The sequencing sample was made of CD1b-GMM tetramer-negative cells sorted from PBMCs. The chain is built from TRBV19 and TRBJ1-1; TRBD1 matches 9 bases. CDR3 residues: CAWELNAGQGGLEAFF. CDR3 DNA: TGTGCCTGGGAGCTAAACGCGGGACAGGGAGGCCTCGAAGCTTTCTTT.